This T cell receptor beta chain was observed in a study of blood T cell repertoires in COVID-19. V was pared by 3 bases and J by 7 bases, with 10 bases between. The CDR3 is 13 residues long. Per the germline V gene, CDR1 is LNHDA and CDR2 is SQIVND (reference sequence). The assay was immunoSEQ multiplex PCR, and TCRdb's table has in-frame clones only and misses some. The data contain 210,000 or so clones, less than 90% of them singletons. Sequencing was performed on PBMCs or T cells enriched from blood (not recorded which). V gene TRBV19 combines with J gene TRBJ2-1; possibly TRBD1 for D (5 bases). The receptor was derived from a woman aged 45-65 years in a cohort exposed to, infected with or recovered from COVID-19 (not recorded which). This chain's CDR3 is CASSISRVNEQFF. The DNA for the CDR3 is TGTGCCAGTAGTATCTCCAGGGTAAATGAGCAGTTCTTC.